Shown below are 26 T cell receptor beta chains from a single sample sequenced in a study of blood T cell repertoires in COVID-19. Produced via immunoSEQ multiplex PCR; TCRdb's table is partial and in-frame only. This table holds fewer than 350,000 clones, approximately 86% found once. Sequenced input: peripheral blood. These receptors all stem from a man aged 40-50 years with active or convalescent COVID-19.

In its sample, this clone was seen a few times. CDR3 residues: CASSLLQGTEAFF. The DNA for the CDR3 is TGCGCCAGCAGCTTGCTACAGGGGACTGAAGCTTTCTTT. The genes are TRBV5-1 and TRBJ1-1; 7 bases are shared with TRBD1. Germline V lookup: CDR1 SGHRS, CDR2 YFSETQ. There are 13 residues in the CDR3. V shed 1 base and J 5 bases; nucleotides not matched to a gene: 2.

The chain joins TRBV5-6 to TRBJ2-5, with D tentatively TRBD2 (6 bases). V was clipped by 0 bases and J by 9 bases, with 21 bases between them. The CDR3 runs to 16 residues. The germline CDR1 and CDR2 sequences are SGHDT and YYEEEE. The CDR3 DNA is TGTGCCAGCAGCTTGGAGGGGCGGGATCGCCATCGGTCCCAGTACTTC. Amino acids: CASSLEGRDRHRSQYF.

The chain carries TRBV11-2 and TRBJ1-1; 9 bases are shared with TRBD1. The trim removed 0 bases at V and 3 bases at J, leaving 5 bases unmatched. The CDR3 sequence is 16 residues long. Germline V lookup: CDR1 SGHAT, CDR2 FQNNGV. The CDR3 region is CASSLDPRTGDTEAFF. CDR3 coding DNA: TGTGCCAGCAGCTTAGATCCCCGGACAGGGGACACTGAAGCTTTCTTT.

The chain combines TRBV2 with TRBJ1-5; possible D gene TRBD1, 6 bases. Trimming left V 4 bases short and J 3 bases short, with 7 bases between. CDR1 and CDR2 from the germline V gene are SNHLY and FYNNEI. The CDR3 is 13 residues long. The CDR3 reads CASSGTANQPQHF. The CDR3 region has the DNA TGTGCCAGCAGTGGGACAGCCAATCAGCCCCAGCATTTT.

The gene calls are TRBV5-4 and TRBJ2-1, with TRBD1 identical over 9 bases. CDR1 is SGHNT and CDR2 is YYREEE in the germline V gene (reference sequence). This CDR3 is 15 amino acids long. V was pared by 4 bases and J by 7 bases, with 9 bases of the junction left unmatched. In DNA form, the CDR3 reads TGTGCCAGCAGCCCCGAGAGGGACAGGGTGAATGAGCAGTTCTTC. Translating it yields CASSPERDRVNEQFF. Using reference TRBV5-4 and TRBJ2-1 for the parts outside the CDR3, the full variable domain is ETGVTQSPTHLIKTRGQQVTLRCSSQSGHNTVSWYQQALGQGPQFIFQYYREEENGRGNFPPRFSGLQFPNYSSELNVNALELDDSALYLCASSPERDRVNEQFFGPGTRLTVL.

The rearrangement uses TRBV3-1 (or the pseudogene TRBV3-2) and TRBJ1-6, with D maybe TRBD1 (6 bases). CDR1 is LGHDT and CDR2 is YNNKEL in the germline V gene (reference sequence). V was clipped by 3 bases and J by 2 bases, with 8 bases between them. The CDR3 has 15 amino acids. The DNA for the CDR3 is TGTGCCAGCAGCCAGGGGGCCCCCTATAATTCACCCCTCCACTTT. It specifies CASSQGAPYNSPLHF.

This chain connects TRBV11-3 to TRBJ2-5, with D perhaps TRBD1 (6 bases). The CDR3 has 15 amino acids. V was clipped by 1 base and J by 5 bases, with 14 bases between them. Per germline, CDR1 SGHNT and CDR2 YENEEA. The CDR3: CASSLGKTTGETQYF. CDR3 nucleotides: TGTGCCAGCAGCTTAGGCAAGACCACAGGGGAGACCCAGTACTTC.

The DNA for the CDR3 is TGTGCCAGTAGTATTGAACAGGGGACCTCCTACGAGCAGTACTTC. Its translation: CASSIEQGTSYEQYF. The gene calls are TRBV19 and TRBJ2-7; TRBD1 matches 7 bases. The CDR3 extends over 15 amino acids. V lost 3 bases, J lost 0 bases, and 5 bases stayed unmatched. Germline CDR1 and CDR2: LNHDA and SQIVND (reference sequence).

CDR3 in amino acids: CASSAWGGSEQYF. In nucleotides, the CDR3 is TGTGCCAGCAGCGCCTGGGGGGGCAGCGAGCAGTACTTC. This chain connects TRBV6-5 to TRBJ2-7; D perhaps matches TRBD2 (7 bases). V was shortened by 6 bases and J by 6 bases, with 15 bases between the two germline ends. The CDR3 is 13 amino acids. CDR1 and CDR2 from the germline V gene are MNHEY and SVGAGI.

The chain has TRBV18 and TRBJ2-7, with a possible D match to TRBD1 (6 bases). Deletions cut 1 base from V and 3 bases from J, with 10 bases between. This CDR3 comprises 14 residues. Germline CDR1 and CDR2: KGHSH and LQKENI. The CDR3 region has the DNA TGTGCCAGCTCACCACGGCAGGGGTACTACGAGCAGTACTTC. Residues: CASSPRQGYYEQYF.

In the case of this clone: The same CDR3 can be traced to other DNA sequences in this sample. The V gene is TRBV19, the J gene TRBJ1-5, with D uncertain. This CDR3 contains 15 residues. The germline gives CDR1 LNHDA, CDR2 SQIVND (reference sequence). V was cut by 1 base and J by 0 bases, with 7 bases left in between. In DNA, the CDR3 is TGTGCCAGTAGTATAGGACGGGGTAGCAATCAGCCCCAGCATTTT. This encodes CASSIGRGSNQPQHF.

This chain connects TRBV5-5 to TRBJ1-5; the match to TRBD1 covers 8 bases. V was clipped by 4 bases and J by 5 bases; unmatched bases: 2. The CDR3 is 13 amino acids. Germline V gives CDR1 SGHKS, CDR2 YYEKEE (reference sequence). The CDR3 here is CASSRTGHQPQHF. Here the CDR3 DNA reads TGTGCCAGCAGCCGGACAGGGCATCAGCCCCAGCATTTT.

The chain carries TRBV18 and TRBJ2-3, with D maybe TRBD2 (6 bases). The CDR3 loop spans 17 amino acids. The germline CDR1 and CDR2 sequences are KGHSH and LQKENI. Between the trimmed V and J ends, which lost 0 bases and 2 bases, there was a span of 15 bases. The CDR3 DNA reads TGTGCCAGCTCACCACCGGAACCGGAGGGGTTCACAGATACGCAGTATTTT. It translates to CASSPPEPEGFTDTQYF.

The CDR3 nucleotides read TGTGCCAGTAGTAGGAGGGAAGGGAACACTGAAGCTTTCTTT. Translation: CASSRREGNTEAFF. The V call is TRBV19, the J call TRBJ1-1; no firm D call. In germline, CDR1 is LNHDA, CDR2 SQIVND (reference sequence). V lost 4 bases and J lost 1, with 10 bases in between. The CDR3 has 14 amino acids.

CDR3 region: CASSLLGGGVNTEAFF. DNA of the CDR3: TGCGCCAGCAGCTTACTAGGGGGTGGAGTGAACACTGAAGCTTTCTTT. The chain carries TRBV5-1 and TRBJ1-1; a weak D match, TRBD1 (6 bases). CDR3 length equals 16 residues. Between the trimmed V and J ends, which lost 2 bases and 0 bases, there was a span of 14 bases. The germline gives CDR1 SGHRS, CDR2 YFSETQ.

The chain recombines TRBV9 with TRBJ1-1, with 8 bases fitting TRBD1. The V segment lost 3 bases and the J segment 3 bases; nucleotides outside the gene matches: 4. Germline V gene data show CDR1 as SGDLS and CDR2 as YYNGEE. The CDR3 loop spans 14 amino acids. CDR3 sequence: CASSGTGTHTEAFF. CDR3 coding DNA: TGTGCCAGCAGCGGGACAGGGACCCACACTGAAGCTTTCTTT. Drawing the rest from reference TRBV9 and TRBJ1-1, the complete variable domain is DSGVTQTPKHLITATGQRVTLRCSPRSGDLSVYWYQQSLDQGLQFLIQYYNGEERAKGNILERFSAQQFPDLHSELNLSSLELGDSALYFCASSGTGTHTEAFFGQGTRLTVV.

This rearrangement joins TRBV7-8 to TRBJ2-7; D is unclear. Germline values: CDR1 SGHVS, CDR2 FQNEAQ. CDR3 length: 13 amino acids. V lost 1 base to trimming and J lost 4 bases, with 8 bases between them. The CDR3, as DNA: TGTGCCAGCAGCTTAGAAGAGGAGTACGAGCAGTACTTC. Its protein product is CASSLEEEYEQYF. The full variable domain, with the rest looked up from reference TRBV7-8 and TRBJ2-7, is GAGVSQSPRYKVAKRGQDVALRCDPISGHVSLFWYQQALGQGPEFLTYFQNEAQLDKSGLPSDRFFAERPEGSVSTLKIQRTQQEDSAVYLCASSLEEEYEQYFGPGTRLTVT.

The chain uses TRBV5-4 and TRBJ2-1; perhaps TRBD2 as D (5 bases). The germline V gene encodes CDR1 SGHNT and CDR2 YYREEE (reference sequence). This CDR3 comprises 14 residues. With 4 bases removed from V and 5 bases from J, the gap between germline ends came to 13 bases. The CDR3 nucleotides read TGTGCCAGCAGCGACCGCACGGGGAACAATGAGCAGTTCTTC. Amino acids: CASSDRTGNNEQFF.

The chain couples TRBV12-2 to TRBJ2-3; the table's D call, TRBD1, has no DNA check behind it. TRBV12-2 is a documented pseudogene. The length of the CDR3 is 15 residues. In DNA form, the CDR3 reads TGTGCAAGTCGCTTAGAGGGACAGGGGCCAGATACGCAGTATTTT. It encodes CASRLEGQGPDTQYF.

The V and J genes are TRBV7-3 and TRBJ1-5, with D tentatively TRBD1 (5 bases). The CDR3 contains 13 residues. The V gene lost 5 bases and the J gene lost 6 bases, with 11 bases spanning the gap. Germline CDR1 reads SGHTA; CDR2 reads FQGTGA. In nucleotides, the CDR3 is TGTGCCAGCAGCCTCTGGCAGGGTCAGCCCCAGCATTTT. Protein product: CASSLWQGQPQHF. Combining the CDR3 with reference TRBV7-3 and TRBJ1-5 gives the whole variable domain GAGVSQTPSNKVTEKGKYVELRCDPISGHTALYWYRQSLGQGPEFLIYFQGTGAADDSGLPNDRFFAVRPEGSVSTLKIQRTERGDSAVYLCASSLWQGQPQHFGDGTRLSIL.

This sequence joins TRBV18 and TRBJ2-3; D might be TRBD2 (6 bases). The CDR3 runs to 15 residues. The V and J ends lost 0 bases and 6 bases respectively, with 13 bases between them. Germline values: CDR1 KGHSH, CDR2 LQKENI. CDR3 sequence reads: CASSPPRGTSDTQYF. CDR3 DNA sequence: TGTGCCAGCTCACCACCCCGGGGGACGAGCGATACGCAGTATTTT.

J is TRBJ2-1 and V is TRBV21-1; the table's D call of TRBD2 was not tested on the DNA. TRBV21-1 is a pseudogene segment. This CDR3 is 13 amino acids long. CDR3 in DNA: TGTGCCAGCACCCAACCGGGGTGGAATGAGCAGTTCTTC. Its translation is CASTQPGWNEQFF.

The rearrangement links TRBV4-2 to TRBJ2-1; 9 bases are shared with TRBD1. The CDR3 loop spans 16 amino acids. With V trimmed by 3 bases and J by 4 bases, 7 bases remained unmatched. Germline values: CDR1 LGHNA, CDR2 YNFKEQ. CDR3 coding DNA: TGTGCCAGCAGCCACGTAGGGACAGGGACGTACAATGAGCAGTTCTTC. It yields the protein CASSHVGTGTYNEQFF.

V and J are TRBV9 and TRBJ1-1; D is undetermined. The CDR3 contains 14 residues. The V and J ends lost 3 bases and 4 bases respectively, with 13 bases between them. Germline V gene data show CDR1 as SGDLS and CDR2 as YYNGEE. The CDR3 sequence: CASSAVGTGTEAFF. In DNA, the CDR3 is TGTGCCAGCAGCGCCGTAGGAACGGGCACTGAAGCTTTCTTT.

The V gene is TRBV27, the J gene TRBJ1-5; 8 bases map to TRBD1. The CDR3 totals 16 residues. V shed 2 bases, J shed 6 bases, and the junction held 9 bases outside the gene matches. The germline CDR1 and CDR2 sequences are MNHEY and SMNVEV (reference sequence). DNA of the CDR3: TGTGCCAGCAGTTTACAAGGCCAGGGGGCAAGTCAGCCCCAGCATTTT. This sequence encodes CASSLQGQGASQPQHF.

Only a few counts were recorded for this clone. The chain combines TRBV5-1 with TRBJ1-2, with 7 bases aligning to TRBD1. The CDR3 has 15 amino acids. J lost 5 bases, V lost 1 base, and 8 bases had no gene match. CDR1 is SGHRS and CDR2 is YFSETQ in the germline V gene. The CDR3 protein is CASSLMTGWEYGYTF. CDR3 nucleotide sequence: TGCGCCAGCAGCTTGATGACAGGGTGGGAGTATGGCTACACCTTC.